The clone carrying this T cell receptor beta chain was counted ten times or more. This record belongs to a study of spatial heterogeneity in lung cancer. Stated time point: sample taken at primary tumor resection. Whole RNA was taken from tumor, nontumor lung or frozen PBMC; it was then sequenced unsorted. The germline V gene encodes CDR1 KGHSH and CDR2 LQKENI. The CDR3 has 12 amino acids. Trimming removed 3 bases from V and 9 bases from J, with 12 bases in between. From the 5' RACE reads, TCRdb called clonotypes with MiXCR, one entry per CDR3 protein. Counted here are 35,000 or so distinct CDR3 sequences, less than 5.5% occurring once; the ten biggest clones make up more than 25%.

The sequenced sample was PBMCs, obtained at surgery. V usage is TRBV18 and J usage is TRBJ2-7, with D hard to call. The receptor's source is a female donor with early-stage non-small cell lung cancer. The CDR3 protein is CASSPSKRVQYF. The DNA of the CDR3 is TGTGCCAGCTCACCCTCGAAAAGGGTGCAGTACTTC.